This TCR beta chain was profiled in a study of cytotoxic CD8 clonotypes in ibrutinib-treated CLL (dated by TCRdb to the early 2020s). With respect to the entire study: The cohort was composed of about a dozen relapsed/refractory and about 15 treatment-naive patients; IGHV unmutated status was identified in some 17 patients. Cryopreserved peripheral blood mononuclear cells were collected at three points: before therapy, at response, and at either sustained remission or disease progression. Longitudinal samples were obtainable from about 30% of the roughly 90 participants in the trial. An average of 255,043 productive templates and 94,082 productive rearrangements was obtained per sample. All remission and progressive disease samples were collected while patients were still receiving ibrutinib. The response samples were drawn at a median of roughly twelve months into treatment, with a range of roughly 6 to 36 months. Responses were partial in 24 patients and complete in 2; after median approximately 69 months follow-up, roughly 14 stayed in remission and roughly twelve progressed. General findings and caveats noted by the study authors: Public clonotypes were rare and either contracted or stayed stable during treatment, and the rise in clonality at ibrutinib response reflected the expansion of private clonotypes. At baseline, clonality was higher than in age-matched healthy donors and showed a strong correlation with circulating CD8+ T-cell counts. Clonality rose at ibrutinib response, remained stable during sustained remission, and dropped back toward baseline at progression. Sampling times were not matched between sustained-remission and progressing patients, and lymph node repertoires were not studied.

Trimming at the junction amounts to 10 bases on V and 4 bases on J, and the germline ends lie 14 bases apart. The CDR3 measures 12 amino acids from cysteine to phenylalanine. Of the read, only the CDR3 DNA is kept; its 36 bases are in frame from base 1. Looking up the germline V gene yields CDR1 SGHRS and CDR2 YFSETQ. Details on this clone: Its antigen is not yet known. No qualities accompany the bases; no much larger clone lies one base away.

What this sample's time point label stands for: progressive disease on ibrutinib. For TCR beta library preparation, 2 to 2.5 micrograms of genomic DNA were isolated from cryopreserved PBMCs. Longitudinal blood samples from CLL patients on ibrutinib monotherapy were analyzed using high-throughput TCR beta sequencing. The patients were enrolled in a single-center, open-label phase 2 trial of ibrutinib monotherapy. On a MiSeq, deep resolution sequencing aimed for a depth between 1 in 1 million and 1 in 200,000 T cells, with each clonotype covered approximately 10x on average. TCR beta libraries were generated with the immunoSEQ hsTCRB Kit. The source study handled its data this way. Data were analyzed with ImmunoSEQ Data Assistant and ImmunoSEQ Analyzer, with V, D and J genes assigned per IMGT definitions. Clonality was computed as one minus normalized Shannon entropy of productive rearrangement frequencies, ranging from 0 to 1. Only overrepresented clonotypes making up at least 0.05% of each patient's repertoire were included in the public clonotype analysis. Some twelve age-matched healthy donor repertoires from immuneACCESS were used as controls for clonality. The table was pulled from immuneACCESS by TCRdb, which kept in-frame rearrangements only. Such tables lose some clones; where checked, under half of the loss comes from unresolved V genes, and the rest has no known cause. The DNA was the basis for D and trimming; V, J and clone size are from that table. The sample includes 150,000 to 200,000 clones, with around nine tenths observed a single time. Roughly 3% of the sample comes from the top ten.

Recombination linked TRBV5-1 to TRBJ1-2, with a tentative D gene TRBD1 over 5 matching bases. The receptor comes from a human donor with chronic lymphocytic leukemia. Material: PBMCs, obtained at disease progression, from a patient treated with ibrutinib. The CDR3 protein: CASRAGRYGYTF. The sequenced DNA: TGCGCCTCCCGGGCAGGGCGCTATGGCTACACCTTC.